These T cell receptor beta chains were read from a single sample in a study of patients and donors after allogeneic stem cell transplantation. TCRdb independently ran MiXCR on the RT-PCR reads; one entry per CDR3 protein. The table has some 200,000 distinct CDR3 sequences, 41% seen once; the top ten hold 33%. The sample taken for sequencing was blood, either unsorted or a sorted T cell fraction (not recorded which). These receptors came from a human donor who was either an allogeneic HSCT recipient or a stem cell or donor lymphocyte infusion donor (not recorded which). It is not recorded whose cells these are; they may come from a transplant donor. CDR3s include the opening cysteine and the closing phenylalanine or tryptophan. D genes are given only for firm matches. Only part of the rows carry a size: once, few, many, or a class if the clone is expanded.

clone_size | d_call | cdr3_length | j_call | v_call | cdr3_nt | cdr3_aa
. | . | 15 | TRBJ2-5 | TRBV4-3 | TGCGCCAGCAGCCAAGATCTCAGGGCTTCGGAGACCCAGTACTTC | CASSQDLRASETQYF
. | TRBD2 | 17 | TRBJ2-1 | TRBV24-1 | TGTGCCACCAGTGAAACTAGCGGGAGAGGAAGGTACAATGAGCAGTTCTTC | CATSETSGRGRYNEQFF
. | TRBD1 | 14 | TRBJ2-5 | TRBV27 | TGTGCCAACACTGACCGGGACAGGGAAGAGACCCAGTACTTC | CANTDRDREETQYF
. | . | 13 | TRBJ1-1 | TRBV6-6 | TGTGCCAGCAGTTACGGGGTTGTGAGTGAAGCTTTCTTT | CASSYGVVSEAFF
few | TRBD2 | 15 | TRBJ2-1 | TRBV27 | TGTGCCAGCAGTATTACTAGCGGAGGGTACAATGAGCAGTTCTTC | CASSITSGGYNEQFF
few | . | 16 | TRBJ1-2 | TRBV6-4 | TGTGCCAGCAGTGACAATGAGGAGGGGCATAGGGACGGCTACACCTTC | CASSDNEEGHRDGYTF
few | . | 13 | TRBJ1-2 | TRBV5-1 | TGCGCCAGCAGCAAGACTCCCAACTATGGCTACACCTTC | CASSKTPNYGYTF
few | . | 12 | TRBJ1-3 | TRBV20-1 | TGCAGTGCTAATGACCTCGGAAACACCATATATTTT | CSANDLGNTIYF
. | TRBD2 | 15 | TRBJ2-1 | TRBV5-1 | TGCGCCAGCAGCTTGGCAGCGGGAGGGAGGAATGAGCAGTTCTTC | CASSLAAGGRNEQFF
. | TRBD1 | 15 | TRBJ1-2 | TRBV20-1 | TGCAGTGCTAGAGTTCCCGCGCAGGGGGCGTCGGGCTACACCTTC | CSARVPAQGASGYTF
. | . | 14 | TRBJ2-1 | TRBV7-2 | TGTGCCAGCAGCTTGGACATCGCCTACAATGAGCAGTTCTTC | CASSLDIAYNEQFF
few | TRBD2 | 14 | TRBJ2-1 | TRBV11-1 | TGTGCCAGCAGCTGGGAGGGAGCGGTGAATGAGCAGTTCTTC | CASSWEGAVNEQFF
. | TRBD1 | 15 | TRBJ1-1 | TRBV24-1 | TGTGCCACCAGCGGGGGACAGGGAGTGGACACTGAAGCTTTCTTT | CATSGGQGVDTEAFF
few | . | 15 | TRBJ1-5 | TRBV4-2 | TGTGCCAGCAGCCAAGGTCGCCAGGGACTTCAGCCCCAGCATTTT | CASSQGRQGLQPQHF
. | . | 15 | TRBJ2-1 | TRBV4-3 | TGCGCCAGCAGCCAAGAGCAAGCGCTCAACAATGAGCAGTTCTTC | CASSQEQALNNEQFF
. | . | 14 | TRBJ1-1 | TRBV5-1 | TGCGCCAGCTCCTCCCCAGGGGCGTTAACTGAAGCTTTCTTT | CASSSPGALTEAFF
. | . | 15 | TRBJ2-1 | TRBV11-3 | TGTGCCAGCAGCGCGGACACGAGCTCCTACAATGAGCAGTTCTTC | CASSADTSSYNEQFF
. | . | 13 | TRBJ2-7 | TRBV2 | TGTGCCAGCGGGAGGACGGCCTCCTACGAGCAGTACTTC | CASGRTASYEQYF
few | TRBD1 | 18 | TRBJ1-1 | TRBV24-1 | TGTGCCACCAGTGACTTTGACAGGGTATCCCTTATGAACACTGAAGCTTTCTTT | CATSDFDRVSLMNTEAFF
few | . | 15 | TRBJ1-4 | TRBV24-1 | TGTGCCACCAGTGACCCGGGGGGAACTAATGAAAAACTGTTTTTT | CATSDPGGTNEKLFF
few | . | 13 | TRBJ1-3 | TRBV20-1 | TGCAGTGCTAGAGGGATCTCTGGAAACACCATATATTTT | CSARGISGNTIYF
. | TRBD1 | 17 | TRBJ1-1 | TRBV19 | TGTGCCAGTAGTAGACCCGGAGGGGGCGCAACGTACACTGAAGCTTTCTTT | CASSRPGGGATYTEAFF
once | TRBD2 | 14 | TRBJ2-7 | TRBV5-1 | TGCGCCAGCAGCAAAGCGGGAGCGCTCAACGAGCAGTACTTC | CASSKAGALNEQYF
. | . | 13 | TRBJ1-1 | TRBV27 | TGTGCCAGCAGCCTCCGGGACGAAAGTGAAGCTTTCTTT | CASSLRDESEAFF
. | TRBD1 | 14 | TRBJ1-1 | TRBV2 | TGTGCCAGCAGAGGGGACAGTCGTAACACTGAAGCTTTCTTT | CASRGDSRNTEAFF